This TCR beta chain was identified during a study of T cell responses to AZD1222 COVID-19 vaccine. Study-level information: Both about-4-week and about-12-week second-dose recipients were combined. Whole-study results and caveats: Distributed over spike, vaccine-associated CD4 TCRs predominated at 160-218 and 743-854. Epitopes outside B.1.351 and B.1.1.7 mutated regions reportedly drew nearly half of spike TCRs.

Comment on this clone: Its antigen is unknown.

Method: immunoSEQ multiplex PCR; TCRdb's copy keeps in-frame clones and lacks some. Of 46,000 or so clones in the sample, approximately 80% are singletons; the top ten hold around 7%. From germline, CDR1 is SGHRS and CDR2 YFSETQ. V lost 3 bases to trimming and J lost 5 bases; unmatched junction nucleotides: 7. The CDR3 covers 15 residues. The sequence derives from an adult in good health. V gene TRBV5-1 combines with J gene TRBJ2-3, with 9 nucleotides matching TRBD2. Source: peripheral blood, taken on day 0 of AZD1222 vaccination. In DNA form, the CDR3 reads TGCGCCAGCAGCTCACCGGGACTAGCAGGAGATACGCAGTATTTT. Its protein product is CASSSPGLAGDTQYF.